The source of this TCR beta chain is a study of blood T cell repertoires in COVID-19. Study background: PBMCs, B-cell-depleted T cells, or T cells were the source of the cDNA or gDNA that made up the material.

This CDR3 has 16 amino acids. Germline V CDR1 and CDR2: LNHDA, SQIVND (reference sequence). The ends lost 5 bases at V and 5 bases at J; junction bases unmatched: 14. The authors' processing: Reference gene primer amplification gave estimated nucleated cell counts. The method was immunoSEQ multiplex PCR; TCRdb's version includes in-frame clones alone and lacks a portion of them. Clonal size and the V and J genes are those of that table, whereas D and trimming came from the DNA. The sample records about 74,000 clones, almost 85% being singletons. Sequencing used peripheral blood. The V and J genes are TRBV19 and TRBJ2-5, with 7 bases fitting TRBD2. This TCR came from a man aged 65 to 85 with acute or convalescent COVID-19. As DNA, the CDR3 is TGTGCCAGTAGTCGGAACCTCGCGGGAGAGGGGGAGACCCAGTACTTC. Protein product: CASSRNLAGEGETQYF.